This T cell receptor beta chain emerged from a study of blood T cell repertoires in COVID-19 (dated by TCRdb to the early 2020s). Turning to the overall study: Collaborator samples came from the United States, Italy and Spain and covered acute and convalescent phases of COVID-19. The sample metadata nearly always contained a de-identified subject ID, COVID-19 status, age in years and sex. Where HLA class I and class II types were available, the types were taken from metadata supplied by the sample provider, not from assay-based typing. The samples were drawn from the first 160 participants of the ongoing ImmuneRACE study and from over a thousand subjects provided by 6 global collaborators. A freely available public database, intended as a resource for researchers studying the immune response to SARS-CoV-2, is where the repertoires were released. Deeply sampled blood TCRbeta repertoires from subjects exposed to, actively infected with, or recovered from COVID-19 were included in the dataset. The prospective study material was composed of cDNA or gDNA derived from T cells, B-cell-depleted T cells, or PBMCs.

TCRbeta CDR3 regions were amplified from genomic DNA by means of the immunoSEQ Assay, a bias-controlled multiplex PCR. In the original analysis: The number of nucleated cells in each sample was estimated by amplification of reference gene primers within the assay. To quantify the absolute abundance of each unique TCRbeta CDR3 rearrangement, sequence reads were collapsed and filtered. Productive Simpson clonality was computed per sample as the square root of Simpson's diversity index over productive rearrangements. Drawn from immuneACCESS, this table holds only the in-frame rearrangements with V and J called that TCRdb kept. Clones are partly lost; checked studies trace under half to an unresolved V gene and leave the rest unexplained. The V and J calls and clone size come from that table; D and trimming were worked out from the DNA. This sample lists 130,000 to 150,000 clones; 75% to 90% were detected once. The ten largest clonotypes hold 2.5% to 3.5% of the sample.

Reading the germline V gene (reference sequence) gives CDR1 LNHNV and CDR2 YYDKDF. Trimming takes 3 bases off V and 3 bases off J; junction bases not matched to a gene: 7. The CDR3 has 16 amino acids, counting the end cysteine and phenylalanine. The sequence is cut down to CDR3 DNA, 48 bases in frame from base 1. With respect to this clone: The antigen it binds to is not known. The input lacks base qualities; no much larger clone sits a single base away.

Each collaborating institution followed its own protocols to collect whole blood in K2EDTA tubes. Collaborator samples were shipped for TCRbeta analysis as frozen whole blood, isolated PBMCs, or DNA extracted from either sample type. Broad study findings and their caveats: The amount of clinical and demographic metadata varied by source and participant and was provided uncurated.

Material for sequencing was peripheral blood. The TCR comes from a woman aged 60-70 years with active COVID-19. The sequence joins TRBV15 to TRBJ2-1; 8 central nucleotides agree with TRBD2. The nucleotides read TGTGCCACCAGCAGTGACGCGGGAGGAAACTACAATGAGCAGTTCTTC. Its product reads: CATSSDAGGNYNEQFF.